The clone carrying this T cell receptor (beta chain) was counted at least ten times. Its antigen is unknown. Trimming removed 3 bases from V and 9 bases from J, with 15 bases in between. Germline V CDR1 and CDR2: SQVTM, ANQGSEA. CDR3 length: 13 residues. This record comes from a study of CD8 T cells in ankylosing spondylitis. The TCR beta libraries were generated through quantitative 5'-RACE incorporating molecular barcodes. TCRdb independently ran MiXCR on the 5' RACE reads; one entry per CDR3 protein. The sample consists of around 210,000 distinct CDR3 sequences, around 8% of them appearing once. Study observations and caveats: Both synovial fluid and blood in reactive arthritis had previously been reported to carry some motif variants. With a CD8+ phenotype, disease-linked clones were relatively rare in peripheral blood. Significant enrichment of disease-linked clones was reported in matched ankylosing spondylitis synovial fluid.

This chain connects TRBV29-1 to TRBJ2-1; D uncertain. Sequencing input: blood, either unsorted or a sorted T cell fraction (not recorded which). This clonotype was obtained from a female donor with ankylosing spondylitis or in good health (not recorded which). The CDR3 protein is CSVERQENVEQFF. The CDR3, as DNA: TGCAGCGTTGAGCGGCAGGAAAACGTTGAGCAGTTCTTC.